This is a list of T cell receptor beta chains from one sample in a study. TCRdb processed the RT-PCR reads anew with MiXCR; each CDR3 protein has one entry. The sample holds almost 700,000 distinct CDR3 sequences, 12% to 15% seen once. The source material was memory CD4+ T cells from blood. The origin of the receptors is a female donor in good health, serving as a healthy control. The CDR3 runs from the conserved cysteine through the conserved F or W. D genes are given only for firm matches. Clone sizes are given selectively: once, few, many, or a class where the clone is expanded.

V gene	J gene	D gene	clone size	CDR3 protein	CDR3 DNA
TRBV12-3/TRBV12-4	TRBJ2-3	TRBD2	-	CASSREVGGDTQYF	TGTGCCAGCAGTCGGGAAGTCGGGGGGGATACGCAGTATTTT
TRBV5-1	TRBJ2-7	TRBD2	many	CASGVGEGYEQYF	TGCGCCAGTGGCGTCGGGGAGGGCTACGAGCAGTACTTC
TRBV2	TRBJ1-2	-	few	CASSDTGPYGYTF	TGTGCCAGCAGTGATACAGGGCCCTATGGCTACACCTTC
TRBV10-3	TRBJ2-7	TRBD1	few	CAISTPSTGGYEQYF	TGTGCCATCAGCACCCCCTCGACAGGGGGCTACGAGCAGTACTTC
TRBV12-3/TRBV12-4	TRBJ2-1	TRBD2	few	CASSGLAGGFNEQFF	TGTGCCAGCAGTGGACTAGCGGGAGGATTCAATGAGCAGTTCTTC
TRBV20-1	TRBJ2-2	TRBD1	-	CSVKGDRGTGELFF	TGCAGTGTCAAGGGGGACAGGGGCACCGGGGAGCTGTTTTTT
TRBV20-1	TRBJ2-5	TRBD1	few	CRPGGQQETQYF	TGCAGGCCTGGGGGACAGCAAGAGACCCAGTACTTC
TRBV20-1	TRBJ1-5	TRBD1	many	CSARGQARDQPQHF	TGCAGTGCTAGGGGACAGGCACGAGATCAGCCCCAGCATTTT
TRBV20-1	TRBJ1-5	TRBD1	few	CSALSVRGSLAQHF	TGCAGTGCTCTTTCGGTCAGGGGGAGTTTGGCCCAGCATTTT
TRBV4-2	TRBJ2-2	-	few	CASSQVRTNTGELFF	TGTGCCAGCAGCCAAGTACGTACGAACACCGGGGAGCTGTTTTTT
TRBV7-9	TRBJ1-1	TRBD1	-	CASSLGDRLFTEAFF	TGTGCCAGCAGCTTAGGGGACAGGCTTTTCACTGAAGCTTTCTTT
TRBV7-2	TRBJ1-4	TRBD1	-	CASSLTTGSHEKLFF	TGTGCCAGCAGCTTAACGACAGGGAGCCATGAAAAACTGTTTTTT
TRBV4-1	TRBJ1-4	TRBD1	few	CASSQGDRLEKLFF	TGCGCCAGCAGCCAAGGGGACAGACTTGAAAAACTGTTTTTT
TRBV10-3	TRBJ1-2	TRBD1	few	CAITSQGQGAGGYTF	TGTGCCATCACCTCCCAGGGACAGGGGGCTGGTGGCTACACCTTC
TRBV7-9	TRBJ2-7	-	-	CASSLGGLASEQYF	TGTGCCAGCAGCTTAGGAGGGCTAGCCTCCGAGCAGTACTTC
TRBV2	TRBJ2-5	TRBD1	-	CASSTGTGEETQYF	TGTGCCAGCAGTACCGGGACAGGAGAAGAGACCCAGTACTTC
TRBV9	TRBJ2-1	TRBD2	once	CASSSALAGAPGGQFF	TGTGCCAGCAGCTCCGCACTAGCGGGGGCTCCAGGGGGGCAGTTCTTC
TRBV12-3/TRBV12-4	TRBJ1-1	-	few	CASRPTVGAFF	TGTGCCAGCAGACCGACAGTAGGCGCTTTCTTT
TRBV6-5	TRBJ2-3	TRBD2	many	CASSYRRGGSDTQYF	TGTGCCAGCAGTTACAGGCGCGGGGGGTCAGATACGCAGTATTTT
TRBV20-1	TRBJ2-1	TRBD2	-	CSARSSTSGSSYNEQFF	TGCAGTGCTCGATCCTCAACTAGCGGTAGCTCCTACAATGAGCAGTTCTTC
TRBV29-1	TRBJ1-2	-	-	CSVDGRPDGYTF	TGCAGCGTTGATGGCAGGCCGGATGGCTACACCTTC
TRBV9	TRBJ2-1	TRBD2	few	CASSVEVTSGMGEQFF	TGTGCCAGCAGCGTAGAGGTGACTAGCGGGATGGGTGAGCAGTTCTTC
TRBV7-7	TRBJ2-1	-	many	CASSPLGNEQFF	TGTGCCAGCAGCCCGTTGGGCAATGAGCAGTTCTTC
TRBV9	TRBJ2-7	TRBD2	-	CASSQGLEPYEQYF	TGTGCCAGCAGCCAAGGACTAGAACCCTACGAGCAGTACTTC
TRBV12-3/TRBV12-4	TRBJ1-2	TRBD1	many	CASSQPGQGARGYTF	TGTGCCAGCAGCCAGCCTGGACAGGGGGCGAGGGGCTACACCTTC
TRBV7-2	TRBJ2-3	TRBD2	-	CASSSRGRGADTQYF	TGTGCCAGCAGCTCCAGAGGGCGGGGGGCAGATACGCAGTATTTT
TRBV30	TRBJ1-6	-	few	CALTSGRQNNSPLHF	TGTGCCTTGACCTCCGGGCGGCAGAATAATTCACCCCTCCACTTT
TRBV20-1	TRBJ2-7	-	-	CSARGRIYEQYF	TGCAGTGCTAGGGGCCGGATCTACGAGCAGTACTTC
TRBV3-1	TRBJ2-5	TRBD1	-	CASSHRGQPGETQYF	TGTGCCAGCAGCCACAGGGGACAGCCTGGGGAGACCCAGTACTTC
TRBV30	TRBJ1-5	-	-	CAWSEQNSNQPQHF	TGTGCCTGGAGTGAACAGAATAGCAATCAGCCCCAGCATTTT
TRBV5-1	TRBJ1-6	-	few	CASSLRSTDSPLHF	TGCGCCAGCAGCTTGCGGTCCACAGACTCACCCCTCCACTTT
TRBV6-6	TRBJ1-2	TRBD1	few	CASSYLVPRTGIEGGYTF	TGTGCCAGCAGTTACCTTGTCCCCCGGACAGGGATCGAGGGAGGCTACACCTTC
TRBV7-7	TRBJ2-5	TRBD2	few	CASSLGWTSGSTETQYF	TGTGCTAGCAGCTTAGGATGGACTAGCGGGAGTACAGAGACCCAGTACTTC
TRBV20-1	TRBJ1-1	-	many	CSAASQPNTEAFF	TGCAGTGCCGCCTCTCAACCGAACACTGAAGCTTTCTTT
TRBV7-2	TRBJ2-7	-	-	CASSSAVHSYEQYF	TGTGCCAGCAGCTCCGCTGTACACTCCTACGAGCAGTACTTC
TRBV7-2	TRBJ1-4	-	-	CASSPARDEKLFF	TGTGCCAGCAGTCCGGCCAGAGATGAAAAACTGTTTTTT
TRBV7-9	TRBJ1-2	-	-	CASSLAGREDYGYTF	TGTGCCAGCAGCTTAGCAGGTCGGGAGGACTATGGCTACACCTTC
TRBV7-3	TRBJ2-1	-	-	CASSPAAYNEQFF	TGTGCCAGCAGCCCAGCCGCCTACAATGAGCAGTTCTTC
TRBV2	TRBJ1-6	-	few	CASSVRAENSPLHF	TGTGCCAGCAGTGTCCGGGCAGAGAATTCACCCCTCCACTTT
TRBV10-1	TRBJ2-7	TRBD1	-	CATIWDRENYEQYF	TGCGCCACCATTTGGGACAGGGAGAACTACGAGCAGTACTTC
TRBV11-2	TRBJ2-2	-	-	CASSLSWGQDTGELFF	TGTGCCAGCAGCTTATCGTGGGGGCAGGACACCGGGGAGCTGTTTTTT
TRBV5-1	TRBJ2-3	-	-	CASNGGGSGTDTQYF	TGCGCCAGCAATGGGGGCGGGAGCGGCACAGATACGCAGTATTTT
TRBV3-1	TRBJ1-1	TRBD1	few	CASSRDRASEAFF	TGTGCCAGCAGCAGGGACAGGGCAAGTGAAGCTTTCTTT
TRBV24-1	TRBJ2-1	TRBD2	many	CATSDLGRGLDEQFF	TGTGCCACCAGTGATTTGGGGAGGGGTCTGGATGAGCAGTTCTTC
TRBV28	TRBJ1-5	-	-	CASSRSDNSNQPQHF	TGTGCCAGCAGTCGGTCTGACAATAGCAATCAGCCCCAGCATTTT
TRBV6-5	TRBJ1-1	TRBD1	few	CASSYLDRKGTEAFF	TGTGCCAGCAGTTATTTGGACAGGAAGGGGACTGAAGCTTTCTTT
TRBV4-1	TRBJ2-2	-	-	CASRTGGAVVDTGELFF	TGCGCCAGCAGAACCGGAGGGGCGGTGGTGGACACCGGGGAGCTGTTTTTT
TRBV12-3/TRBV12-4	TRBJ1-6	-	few	CASSLGGDRTLHF	TGTGCCAGCAGTTTAGGAGGGGATAGGACCCTCCACTTT
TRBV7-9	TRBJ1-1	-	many	CASSPGGLNTEAFF	TGTGCCAGCAGCCCCGGAGGATTGAACACTGAAGCTTTCTTT
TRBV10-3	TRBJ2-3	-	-	CAISDGTDIGTDTQYF	TGTGCCATCAGTGATGGAACAGACATCGGCACAGATACGCAGTATTTT
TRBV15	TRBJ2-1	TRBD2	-	CATSRPDPGLAGVVF	TGTGCCACCAGCAGACCCGACCCCGGACTAGCGGGAGTGGTCTTC
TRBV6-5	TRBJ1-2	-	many	CASSRGTYNYGYTF	TGTGCCAGCAGTAGAGGGACATACAACTATGGCTACACCTTC
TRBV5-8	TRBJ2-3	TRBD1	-	CASSTRGLGTDTQYF	TGTGCCAGCAGCACCAGGGGGCTCGGCACAGATACGCAGTATTTT